Listed here is a single T cell receptor beta chain. There are many counts of this clonotype. It lacks a known antigen. It has no much larger one-base neighbor in the sample; base qualities were not kept. The germline ends are 13 bases apart after V is trimmed by 0 bases and J by 10 bases. Taken from cysteine to phenylalanine, the CDR3 has 14 residues. Left in the record is the CDR3 DNA by itself, 42 bases read in frame from the first base. Reading the germline V gene gives CDR1 SGHAT and CDR2 FQNNGV. The sequencing machine was an Illumina HiSeq 2000. Multiplex PCR amplification was used to generate the TCR beta chain libraries. The amplified TCR beta chain products were analyzed by high-throughput sequencing. In-frame beta chains were kept once TCRdb had trimmed the public reads at Q25 with fastp and called clones with MiXCR. Rows are unified per CDR3 protein, each entry keeping the most common DNA and genes. The sample table shows approximately 200,000 distinct CDR3 sequences, and 25% to 40% are seen once. The ten largest make up more than 4% of the sample.

The data were obtained in a study of breast tumors, draining lymph nodes, adjacent tissues (dated by TCRdb to between 2015 and 2016). Regarding the research as a whole: TCR beta repertoires were compared across tumor, adjacent nontumor tissue and axillary lymph nodes obtained from breast cancer patients. The study was designed to assess the relationships and possible T-cell exchange between tumor, surrounding tissue and draining lymph node repertoires in human breast cancer.

Lymph node samples came from the axillary draining lymph nodes of breast cancer patients. The full study reports these points: T-cell repertoire diversity in tumors was found to be lower than in lymph nodes but higher than in nontumor tissue, and preferential V and J gene usage was observed. The data were judged consistent with most tumor T cells deriving from the lymph node and then expanding within tumor tissue. The study presented the conclusion that tumor T cells originate in lymph nodes as consistent with a hypothesis, not as something directly demonstrated. Tumor and nontumor tissue repertoires were found to be significantly more similar in luminal-like than in basal-like breast cancer.

The sequence is built from TRBV11-2 and TRBJ2-1, with TRBD2 as a weak D call on 6 bases. Specimen: axillary lymph node tissue. The TCR was taken from a female donor with breast cancer. Some clones in this sample may be carry-over from other donors' samples. The nucleotides are TGTGCCAGCAGCTTAGATAGGAGGGCGGGCGAGCAGTTCTTC. This codes for CASSLDRRAGEQFF.